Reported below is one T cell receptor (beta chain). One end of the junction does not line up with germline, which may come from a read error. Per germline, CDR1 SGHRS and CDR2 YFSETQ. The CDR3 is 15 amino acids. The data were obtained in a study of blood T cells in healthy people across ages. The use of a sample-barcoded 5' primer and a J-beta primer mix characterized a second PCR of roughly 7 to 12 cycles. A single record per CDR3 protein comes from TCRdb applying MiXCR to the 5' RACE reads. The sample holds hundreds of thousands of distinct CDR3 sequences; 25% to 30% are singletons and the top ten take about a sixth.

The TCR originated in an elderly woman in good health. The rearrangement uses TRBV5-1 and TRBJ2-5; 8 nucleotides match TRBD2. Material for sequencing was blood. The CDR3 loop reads CASSLNVGGEETRYF. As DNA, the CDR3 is TGCGCCAGCAGCTTGAACGTCGGGGGGGAAGAGACCCGGTACTTC.